The clone carrying this T cell receptor beta chain appeared a single time. The antigen is unknown. Other DNA sequences in the sample encode the same CDR3. Germline-derived CDR1 and CDR2 are SGHRS and YFSETQ. The CDR3 is 14 residues long. V shed 1 base and J 5 bases; nucleotides not matched to a gene: 3. This record belongs to a study of cytomegalovirus exposure and HLA in healthy donors. The PCR had 60 Vbeta and 13 Jbeta primers. Repertoires were generated with immunoSEQ multiplex PCR, while TCRdb's copy carries only in-frame clones and drops some. Among over 150,000 clones, approximately 84% were seen once, and the ten largest hold 4.8%. Overall study results and limits: Exclusion applied to some V segments, including TRBV6-2 and TRBV6-3, as they were indistinguishable. A cluster of highly shared sequence variants was likely a sequencing artifact. Some TCR beta chains (over 150 of them) were listed as cytomegalovirus-associated.

Sequencing was performed on PBMCs. The rearrangement links TRBV5-1 to TRBJ1-1; 9 bases match TRBD1. The clonotype originates from a girl under 18 in good health and CMV-seropositive. CDR3 DNA: TGCGCCAGCAGCTTGCCCGGACAGGGGACTGAAGCTTTCTTT. Protein: CASSLPGQGTEAFF.